The 4 T cell receptor beta chains in this list originate from one sample, sequenced in a study of T cell clones after liver transplantation (dated by TCRdb to about 2019). The library was generated by the immunoSEQ multiplex PCR assay. In TCRdb, the immuneACCESS table is reduced to in-frame sequences with V and J assigned. These tables do not hold every clone; where another copy was compared, an unresolved V gene accounts for under half, and the others remain unexplained. The sample table lists tens of thousands of clones, 80% to 95% of them with a count of one. The ten most abundant clones make up less than 1% of the sample. The sample was CD4+ T cells from blood, taken approximately 25 months after liver transplant. These receptors came from a human patient who received a liver transplant. Some T cells seen after a transplant may have their origin in the graft donor.

The chain joins TRBV5-6 to TRBJ1-1, with 10 positions matching TRBD1. V trimming: 3 bases; J trimming: 6 bases; junction bases outside the gene matches: 5. This CDR3 region has 14 residues. Germline loops: CDR1 SGHDT, CDR2 YYEEEE. The CDR3: CASSSGQGMAEAFF. The CDR3 region has the DNA TGTGCCAGCAGCTCGGGACAGGGGATGGCTGAAGCTTTCTTT.

J is TRBJ2-2 and V is TRBV5-1; no clear D gene. The CDR3 sequence is 15 residues long. Germline CDR1 and CDR2: SGHRS and YFSETQ. V was trimmed by 1 base and J by 2 bases, leaving 9 bases between them. CDR3: CASSLQAHNTGELFF. The DNA of the CDR3 is TGCGCCAGCAGCTTGCAGGCTCACAACACCGGGGAGCTGTTTTTT.

The chain has TRBV2 and TRBJ2-5; perhaps TRBD1 as D (5 bases). The CDR3 runs 16 residues. Trimming removed 4 bases at V and 1 base at J, with 16 bases between. Germline V gene lookup returns CDR1 SNHLY and CDR2 FYNNEI. The CDR3 DNA is TGTGCCAGCAGTGTATCGGCAGGGCCCCGCCAAGAGACCCAGTACTTC. Amino acid sequence: CASSVSAGPRQETQYF.

The DNA of the CDR3 is TGCGCCAGCAGTCAACTAACCGGGGAGCTGTTTTTT. It codes for CASSQLTGELFF. V and J are TRBV5-1 and TRBJ2-2; no definite D call. The germline CDR1 and CDR2 sequences are SGHRS and YFSETQ. V lost 5 bases, J lost 5 bases, and 7 bases lay in between. This CDR3 contains 12 residues.